This T cell receptor beta chain stems from a study of radiotherapy plus CTLA-4 blockade in lung cancer (dated by TCRdb to the late 2010s). Notes on the research overall: Objective responses were observed in 15% to 20% of enrolled patients, and disease control was achieved in less than 35%. The full study reports these points: Increased serum interferon-beta after radiation, together with early dynamic changes in blood T cell clones, were reported to be the strongest predictors of response. After treatment with radiotherapy and ipilimumab, TCR clones that originated in tumors expanded in peripheral blood.

As concerns this clone: Its antigen remains unidentified. No quality values exist for individual bases; no much larger clone is one base distant.

The germline V gene gives CDR1 as SGDLS and CDR2 as YYNGEE. The germline ends are 8 bases apart after V is trimmed by 2 bases and J by 2 bases. The CDR3 numbers 14 residues from cysteine through phenylalanine. The entry retains the CDR3 DNA only, 42 bases that are in frame from base 1. The library was obtained by the immunoSEQ multiplex PCR assay. Sourced from immuneACCESS, this table was stored by TCRdb with only in-frame sequences that have V and J called. A share of the clones is absent; for the studies checked, an unresolved V gene accounts for under half, and the remainder has no known explanation. For this sample the table gives roughly 66,000 clones, of which approximately 80% were detected only once. Clones ranked in the top ten supply 3.5% to 5% of the sample. In this study, focal radiation therapy paired with CTLA-4 blockade (ipilimumab) was tested in patients who had chemo-refractory metastatic non-small-cell lung cancer.

The TCR comes from a human donor with non-small cell lung cancer who had a partial response to radiotherapy plus ipilimumab. The sequences come from peripheral blood, collected from a patient treated with radiotherapy plus ipilimumab. The chain was built from TRBV9 and TRBJ1-3, with a tentative D gene TRBD1 over 6 matching bases. CDR3 loop: CASSVGTPGNTIYF. The DNA sequence is TGTGCCAGCAGCGTGGGGACACCTGGAAACACCATATATTTT.